This T cell receptor beta chain was sequenced during a study of T cells in Graves' hyperthyroidism and ophthalmopathy. Regarding the study as a whole: Blood also carried most thyroid clonotypes expanded above 0.001.

Newly diagnosed hyperthyroidism, duration under 2 months, in patients aged 18 to 65. Clinical symptoms, serum thyroxine and TRAb, thyroid ultrasound and orbital computed tomography together formed the diagnostic basis. Researchers amplified the TCR beta CDR3 regions from RNA transcripts. TCR CDR3 regions were first amplified by RT-PCR with HTBI primers. TCRdb called the multiplex PCR reads again in MiXCR, with one record for every CDR3 protein. Of under 700,000 distinct CDR3 sequences in the sample, about half were seen once. Trimming stripped 10 bases from V and 8 bases from J, with 17 bases between. CDR1 and CDR2 from the germline V gene are LNHDA and SQIVND (reference sequence). The CDR3 sequence is 12 residues long. This clonotype was seen a few times. Its cognate antigen is unknown.

The sample was peripheral blood or thyroid tissue (not recorded which). This TCR was recovered from a woman between 18 and 29 years old with Graves' hyperthyroidism. This chain links TRBV19 with TRBJ1-2; TRBD1 might be the D (6 bases). The CDR3 nucleotides read TGTGCCACCCGGTCGGAGGGGGGGGGCTACACCTTC. This translates into CATRSEGGGYTF. The full variable domain, rest sourced from reference TRBV19 and TRBJ1-2, is DGGITQSPKYLFRKEGQNVTLSCEQNLNHDAMYWYRQDPGQGLRLIYYSQIVNDFQKGDIAEGYSVSREKKESFPLTVTSAQKNPTAFYLCATRSEGGGYTFGSGTRLTVV.